This T cell receptor (beta chain) stems from a study of identical twins. The study, taken as a whole, reports: Out-of-frame alpha sequences that twins shared showed excess low generation probability.

The CDR3 is 15 amino acids. V lost 3 bases to trimming and J lost 3 bases; unmatched junction nucleotides: 5. Germline-derived CDR1 and CDR2 are MNHEY and SMNVEV (reference sequence). A remark on this clonotype: Its specificity is unknown.

TCRdb itself ran the 5' RACE reads through MiXCR, one entry per CDR3 protein. The sample yields over 500,000 distinct CDR3 sequences, about 20% seen once. This same sample was also taken into another study, of T cells expressing NK-cell markers.

The TCR was taken from a woman between 18 and 29 years old in good health. The material sequenced was CD4+ T cells sorted from blood. The gene calls are TRBV27 and TRBJ2-7, with 10 bases that match TRBD1. The CDR3 coding sequence is TGTGCCAGCAGTTTGGGGACAGGGGCTTTCTACGAGCAGTACTTC. This sequence encodes CASSLGTGAFYEQYF.